This entry describes one T cell receptor beta chain. Its matching antigen is unknown. Researchers partitioned CD4+ cells into CD45RA+ naive and CD45RA-negative memory subsets. CDR1 is GTSNPN, CDR2 SVGIG, per germline (reference sequence). The CDR3 loop spans 12 amino acids. V gave up 5 bases and J gave up 7 bases, with 11 bases separating them. This entry comes from a study of shared clonotypes between healthy human individuals. General study findings and limits: Large sequencing depth failed to make sorted-subset sequencing complete, rarefaction showed. The diversity represented, both genetic and in exposure history, was limited by few donors.

The protocol was immunoSEQ multiplex PCR, while the TCRdb copy is restricted to in-frame clones and leaves out a portion. Here the sample spans about 2.5 million clones, 85% to 95% being singletons. The V and J genes are TRBV30 and TRBJ2-2; D could derive from TRBD1 or TRBD2 (6 bases each). Input material: naive CD4+ T cells from PBMCs. Subset specified: CD45RA+ positively selected. This receptor was obtained from a man in his late teens or twenties in good health. Some clones in this sample may be carry-over from other donors' samples. CDR3 bases: TGTGCCTGGCAAGGGGGGTTCGGGGAGCTGTTTTTT. Residues: CAWQGGFGELFF.